The clone carrying this T cell receptor beta chain has only a few counts. The CDR3 runs to 13 residues. V lost 7 bases to trimming and J lost 6 bases; unmatched junction nucleotides: 5. CDR1 and CDR2 (germline): MNHEY, SVGAGI. This entry belongs to a study of identical twins. Each CDR3 protein is one row after TCRdb ran MiXCR on the 5' RACE reads. The table shows approximately 530,000 distinct CDR3 sequences, with 20% to 25% occurring only once. The same sample was also used in a study of yellow fever vaccine responses in identical twins.

The chain joins TRBV6-5 to TRBJ1-2, with 10 bases that match TRBD1. The receptor comes from a woman between 18 and 29 years old in good health. Sequencing input: CD4+ T cells sorted from blood. DNA for the CDR3: TGTGCCAGCATTATGACAGGGGGCGATGGCTACACCTTC. Translated, it gives CASIMTGGDGYTF.